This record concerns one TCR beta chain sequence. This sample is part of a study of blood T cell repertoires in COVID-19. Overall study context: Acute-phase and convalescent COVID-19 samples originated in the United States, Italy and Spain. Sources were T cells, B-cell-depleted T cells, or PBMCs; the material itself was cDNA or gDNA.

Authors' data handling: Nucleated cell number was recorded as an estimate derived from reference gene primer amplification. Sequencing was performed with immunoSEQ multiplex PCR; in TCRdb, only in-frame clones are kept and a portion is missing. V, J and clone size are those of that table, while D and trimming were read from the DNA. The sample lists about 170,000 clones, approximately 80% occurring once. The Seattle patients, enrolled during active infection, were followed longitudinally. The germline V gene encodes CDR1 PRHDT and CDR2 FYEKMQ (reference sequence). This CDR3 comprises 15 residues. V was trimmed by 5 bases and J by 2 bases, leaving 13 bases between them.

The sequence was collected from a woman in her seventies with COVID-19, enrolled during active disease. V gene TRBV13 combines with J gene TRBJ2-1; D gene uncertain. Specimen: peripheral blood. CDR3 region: CASSPRANTYNEQFF. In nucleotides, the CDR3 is TGTGCCAGCAGCCCCCGTGCCAACACCTACAATGAGCAGTTCTTC.